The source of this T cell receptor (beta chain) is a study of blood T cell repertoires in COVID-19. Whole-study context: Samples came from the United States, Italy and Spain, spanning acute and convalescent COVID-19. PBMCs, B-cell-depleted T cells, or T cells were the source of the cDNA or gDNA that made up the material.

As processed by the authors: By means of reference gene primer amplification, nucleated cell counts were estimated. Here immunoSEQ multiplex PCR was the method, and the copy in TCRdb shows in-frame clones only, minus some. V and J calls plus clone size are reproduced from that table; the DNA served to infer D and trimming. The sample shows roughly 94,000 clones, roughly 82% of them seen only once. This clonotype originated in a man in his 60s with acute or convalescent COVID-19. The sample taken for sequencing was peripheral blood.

CDR3 in DNA: TGTGCCAGTAGTATCGCCTGGGGGGTCAATGAAAAACTGTTTTTT. Encoded protein: CASSIAWGVNEKLFF. The J gene is TRBJ1-4, the V gene TRBV19; D possibly corresponds to TRBD1 (5 bases). This CDR3 has 15 amino acids. CDR1 and CDR2 from the germline V gene are LNHDA and SQIVND (reference sequence). V was clipped by 3 bases and J by 5 bases, with 13 bases between them. Together with reference TRBV19 and TRBJ1-4, the CDR3 gives the full variable domain: DGGITQSPKYLFRKEGQNVTLSCEQNLNHDAMYWYRQDPGQGLRLIYYSQIVNDFQKGDIAEGYSVSREKKESFPLTVTSAQKNPTAFYLCASSIAWGVNEKLFFGSGTQLSVL.